The 5 T cell receptor beta chains listed next were all sequenced from one sample in a study of technical replicates of blood from a handful of donors. The data were produced by immunoSEQ multiplex PCR, yet TCRdb's version contains in-frame clones alone and is incomplete. The sample carries around 79,000 clones, about 94% recorded once. Specimen: T cells isolated from PBMCs. The receptors here all came from a human donor in good health.

The chain has TRBV30 and TRBJ1-3; unclear D gene. V lost 1 base and J 0 bases, leaving 7 bases between the germline ends. The CDR3 consists of 14 residues. The germline gives CDR1 GTSNPN, CDR2 SVGIG (reference sequence). CDR3 region: CAWSEQTSGNTIYF. CDR3 in DNA: TGTGCCTGGAGTGAACAGACCTCTGGAAACACCATATATTTT.

The rearrangement uses TRBV7-3 and TRBJ2-5; D perhaps matches TRBD2 (5 bases). Germline V gene data show CDR1 as SGHTA and CDR2 as FQGTGA. V was shortened by 5 bases and J by 1 base, with 14 bases between the two germline ends. The CDR3 runs to 15 residues. The CDR3: CASSLNRGSQETQYF. The CDR3 DNA reads as TGTGCCAGCAGCCTAAATCGGGGTTCCCAAGAGACCCAGTACTTC.

The chain couples TRBV4-1 to TRBJ2-3, with TRBD2 matching 8 bases. The CDR3 has 16 amino acids. Trimming at V came to 1 base and at J to 0 bases, leaving 3 bases not matched to a gene. Germline V gene sequence: CDR1 MGHRA, CDR2 YSYEKL. CDR3 in amino acids: CASSQGLATSTDTQYF. CDR3 sequence (DNA): TGCGCCAGCAGCCAAGGACTAGCGACTAGCACAGATACGCAGTATTTT.

V and J are TRBV2 and TRBJ2-3; D uncertain. The CDR3 is 14 amino acids. V lost 6 bases, J lost 4 bases, and 14 bases lay in between. Germline V CDR1 and CDR2: SNHLY, FYNNEI. CDR3 DNA: TGTGCCAGCAGCGCAAGAGCGTCCGCAGATACGCAGTATTTT. As protein: CASSARASADTQYF.

This chain connects TRBV27 to TRBJ1-1; D remains ambiguous. V was pared by 3 bases and J by 4 bases, with 9 bases between. From germline, CDR1 is MNHEY and CDR2 SMNVEV (reference sequence). The CDR3 has 13 residues. The CDR3 is CASSFSEATEAFF. The CDR3, as DNA: TGTGCCAGCAGTTTCTCCGAAGCCACTGAAGCTTTCTTT.